The 25 T cell receptor beta chains below come from one sample, sequenced in a study of cytomegalovirus exposure and HLA in healthy donors. PCR involved 60 Vbeta and 13 Jbeta primers. Profiling relied on immunoSEQ multiplex PCR, and the TCRdb table lists in-frame clones only, not all of them. The sample shows roughly 86,000 clones, more than 55% of them seen only once. The material sequenced was PBMCs. The source of these receptors is a woman aged 45-65 years in good health and CMV-seropositive.

This clone came up once. The genes are TRBV28 and TRBJ2-5, with 10 bases lining up with TRBD1. J lost 4 bases, V lost 4 bases, and 9 bases had no gene match. Germline-derived CDR1 and CDR2 are MDHEN and SYDVKM. This CDR3 has 16 amino acids. In DNA form, the CDR3 reads TGTGCCAGCAGTTCCGGGACAGGGGAAAATGTAGAGACCCAGTACTTC. It specifies CASSSGTGENVETQYF.

The gene calls are TRBV6-5 and TRBJ2-2, with 12 bases lining up with TRBD2. With V trimmed by 7 bases and J by 7 bases, 7 bases remained unmatched. CDR3 length: 15 amino acids. CDR1 is MNHEY, CDR2 SVGAGI, per germline. CDR3 loop: CASKVTSGGRGELFF. CDR3 sequence (DNA): TGTGCCAGCAAGGTGACTAGCGGGGGCCGCGGGGAGCTGTTTTTT.

The genes are TRBV7-2 and TRBJ2-1; perhaps TRBD1 as D (5 bases). In germline, CDR1 is SGHTA, CDR2 FQGNSA. V was trimmed by 3 bases and J by 3 bases, leaving 12 bases between them. The CDR3 consists of 15 residues. CDR3 sequence reads: CASSLSWGSYNEQFF. In nucleotides, the CDR3 is TGTGCCAGCAGCTTGTCGTGGGGCAGCTACAATGAGCAGTTCTTC.

The V and J genes are TRBV28 and TRBJ2-7; D call uncertain. Trimming stripped 6 bases from V and 3 bases from J, with 9 bases between. CDR1 is MDHEN and CDR2 is SYDVKM in the germline V gene. CDR3 size: 12 residues. The DNA for the CDR3 is TGTGCCAGCAGAGTACCGGGCTACGAGCAGTACTTC. Protein sequence: CASRVPGYEQYF.

The chain carries TRBV7-2 and TRBJ2-3, with D unclear. Trimming removed 5 bases at V and 2 bases at J, with 11 bases between. Germline CDR1 and CDR2: SGHTA and FQGNSA. The CDR3 totals 14 residues. In DNA form, the CDR3 reads TGTGCCAGCAGCCCCGGAGACCACACAGATACGCAGTATTTT. Its protein is CASSPGDHTDTQYF.

The CDR3 here is CASSVEAGPNYGYTF. CDR3 nucleotide sequence: TGTGCCAGCAGCGTAGAAGCGGGGCCGAACTATGGCTACACCTTC. The rearrangement joins TRBV9 to TRBJ1-2, with D tentatively TRBD1 (5 bases). The CDR3 totals 15 residues. The V end lost 0 bases, the J end lost 2 bases, and 11 bases lay between the germline ends. CDR1 is SGDLS and CDR2 is YYNGEE in the germline V gene.

This clone was detected a few times. The rearrangement links TRBV6-5 to TRBJ2-3, with TRBD1 identical over 7 bases. J lost 0 bases, V lost 5 bases, and 5 bases had no gene match. The CDR3 runs 15 residues. Germline V gene data show CDR1 as MNHEY and CDR2 as SVGAGI. The CDR3 nucleotides are TGTGCCAGCAGTACCCAGGGACAGAGCACAGATACGCAGTATTTT. It specifies CASSTQGQSTDTQYF.

This sequence joins TRBV28 and TRBJ2-1; 13 bases line up with TRBD2. The CDR3 spans 17 residues. Germline loops: CDR1 MDHEN, CDR2 SYDVKM. The V gene end was trimmed by 6 bases and the J gene end by 10 bases; junction bases not matched to a gene: 15. The CDR3 here is CASSLAGLAGPEGEQFF. The CDR3 DNA reads as TGTGCCAGCAGCCTCGCGGGACTAGCGGGGCCAGAGGGGGAGCAGTTCTTC.

The chain couples TRBV28 to TRBJ1-5, with a weak D call TRBD1 (5 bases). Germline CDR1 is MDHEN and CDR2 is SYDVKM. CDR3 length: 15 residues. V was cut by 4 bases and J by 2 bases, with 12 bases left in between. CDR3 residues: CASSSGSGRNQPQHF. DNA for the CDR3: TGTGCCAGCAGTTCTGGATCAGGGCGCAATCAGCCCCAGCATTTT. The complete variable domain, with remaining parts taken from reference TRBV28 and TRBJ1-5, reads DVKVTQSSRYLVKRTGEKVFLECVQDMDHENMFWYRQDPGLGLRLIYFSYDVKMKEKGDIPEGYSVSREKKERFSLILESASTNQTSMYLCASSSGSGRNQPQHFGDGTRLSIL.

The V gene is TRBV5-1, the J gene TRBJ1-1; 9 bases fit TRBD1. V was pared by 1 base and J by 4 bases, with 5 bases of the junction left unmatched. CDR1 is SGHRS, CDR2 YFSETQ, per germline. The CDR3 spans 15 residues. The DNA for the CDR3 is TGCGCCAGCAGCTTGCAAGACAGGGGGACCACTGAAGCTTTCTTT. Its protein product is CASSLQDRGTTEAFF.

This clone was observed a single time. This chain uses TRBV4-2 with TRBJ2-3; D is possibly TRBD2 (7 bases). CDR1 and CDR2 (germline): LGHNA, YNFKEQ. Trimming pared 0 bases from V and 1 base from J, leaving 17 bases between. The CDR3 is 18 residues long. Here the CDR3 reads CASSQEGGGGLGTDTQYF. CDR3 DNA: TGTGCCAGCAGCCAAGAAGGGGGAGGGGGTCTAGGCACAGATACGCAGTATTTT.

The chain links TRBV13 to TRBJ1-1, with D perhaps matching TRBD1 (6 bases). Trimming stripped 1 base from V and 0 bases from J, with 12 bases between. Germline values: CDR1 PRHDT, CDR2 FYEKMQ (reference sequence). The CDR3 length is 16 residues. CDR3 coding DNA: TGTGCCAGCAGCTTAGACAGGGCTCCCTTGAACACTGAAGCTTTCTTT. Encoded protein: CASSLDRAPLNTEAFF.

V and J are TRBV28 and TRBJ1-2; possible D gene TRBD1, 6 bases. Germline lookup yields CDR1 MDHEN and CDR2 SYDVKM. The V end was cut by 4 bases, the J end by 3 bases, with 18 bases between. The CDR3 extends over 16 amino acids. The CDR3 nucleotides read TGTGCCAGCAGTTCCCCCGGACAGACGCTAGACTATGGCTACACCTTC. Its translation: CASSSPGQTLDYGYTF.

CDR3 bases: TGCAGCGTTGCGTTAGGGACAGGGGGCCCAGATACGCAGTATTTT. Encoded protein: CSVALGTGGPDTQYF. The chain carries TRBV29-1 and TRBJ2-3; 12 positions agree with TRBD1. CDR1 and CDR2 (germline): SQVTM, ANQGSEA. V dropped 4 bases and J dropped 4; count of bases not matched to a gene: 6. The CDR3 is 15 residues long.

There are a few counts of this clone. One junction end does not reproduce the germline sequence, and a read error may be involved. The rearrangement links TRBV7-9 to TRBJ2-1, with 7 bases lining up with TRBD2. The germline V gene encodes CDR1 SEHNR and CDR2 FQNEAQ (reference sequence). This CDR3 comprises 17 residues. DNA for the CDR3: TGTTCCAGCAGCCAAGTGGCTAGCGGAGATTATGACAATGAGCAGTTCTTC. This sequence encodes CSSSQVASGDYDNEQFF.

The CDR3 region is CAISEQQGSYYGYTF. The CDR3 nucleotides read TGTGCCATCAGTGAACAACAGGGGTCTTACTATGGCTACACCTTC. The chain has TRBV10-3 and TRBJ1-2; 7 nucleotides align to TRBD1. The trim removed 3 bases at V and 3 bases at J, leaving 7 bases unmatched. The CDR3 sequence is 15 residues long. Germline-derived CDR1 and CDR2 are ENHRY and SYGVKD.

This chain uses TRBV21-1 with TRBJ1-2; the table's TRBD1 call for D was not verified on the DNA. TRBV21-1 is deemed a pseudogene. This CDR3 contains 15 residues. The CDR3 region is CASSRGHRYNYGYTF. CDR3 coding DNA: TGTGCCAGCAGCCGGGGACACCGATATAACTATGGCTACACCTTC.

The gene calls are TRBV9 and TRBJ1-2, with 9 bases that match TRBD1. With 0 bases clipped from V and 2 bases from J, the junction kept 5 bases outside the gene matches. This CDR3 is built from 16 residues. The germline V gene encodes CDR1 SGDLS and CDR2 YYNGEE. The CDR3 DNA follows: TGTGCCAGCAGCGTAGCCTCACAGGGGGCGAACTATGGCTACACCTTC. As protein: CASSVASQGANYGYTF.

V gene TRBV7-9 combines with J gene TRBJ1-2; 8 nucleotides align to TRBD1. Per germline, CDR1 SEHNR and CDR2 FQNEAQ (reference sequence). The CDR3 consists of 14 residues. J was trimmed by 8 bases and V by 3 bases; bases with no gene match: 8. CDR3 amino acids: CASSLGTGGGGYTF. The CDR3 coding sequence is TGTGCCAGCAGCTTGGGTACAGGGGGTGGCGGCTACACCTTC.

The V and J genes are TRBV4-1 and TRBJ2-1; D call uncertain. V was clipped by 1 base and J by 7 bases, with 8 bases between them. The germline gives CDR1 MGHRA, CDR2 YSYEKL. The CDR3 covers 13 residues. CDR3 DNA: TGCGCCAGCAGCCAAGGACATTCTAATGAGCAGTTCTTC. This sequence encodes CASSQGHSNEQFF.

The chain uses TRBV2 and TRBJ2-3; tentative D call: TRBD1 (6 bases). In germline, CDR1 is SNHLY, CDR2 FYNNEI. The CDR3 has 14 amino acids. V was trimmed by 8 bases and J by 0 bases, leaving 12 bases between them. CDR3 in DNA: TGTGCCAGCCGCTACAGGGCTAGCACAGATACGCAGTATTTT. Protein product: CASRYRASTDTQYF.

CDR3: CASSLTGQARETQYF. CDR3 bases: TGTGCCAGCAGCTTAACCGGACAGGCCCGAGAGACCCAGTACTTC. The chain couples TRBV11-3 to TRBJ2-5, with 7 nucleotides matching TRBD1. Germline V gives CDR1 SGHNT, CDR2 YENEEA. The CDR3 runs 15 residues. J gave up 4 bases and V 2 bases, and 7 bases lay outside the gene matches.

The chain is built from TRBV2 and TRBJ1-1; no clear D. Trimming removed 6 bases at V and 0 bases at J, with 11 bases between. This CDR3 contains 14 residues. Germline-derived CDR1 and CDR2 are SNHLY and FYNNEI. The CDR3: CASRSRRLNTEAFF. CDR3 nucleotides: TGTGCCAGCAGGTCGAGGCGGTTGAACACTGAAGCTTTCTTT. The variable domain in full, with the rest retrieved from reference TRBV2 and TRBJ1-1, is EPEVTQTPSHQVTQMGQEVILRCVPISNHLYFYWYRQILGQKVEFLVSFYNNEISEKSEIFDDQFSVERPDGSNFTLKIRSTKLEDSAMYFCASRSRRLNTEAFFGQGTRLTVV.

J is TRBJ2-1 and V is TRBV4-3, with TRBD2 identical over 12 bases. CDR3 length: 14 amino acids. The germline V gene encodes CDR1 LGHNA and CDR2 YSLEER. Trimming removed 3 bases from V and 10 bases from J; junction bases left unmatched: 4. The CDR3 here is CASSHLLAGGEQFF. The CDR3 DNA is TGCGCCAGCAGCCACCTCCTAGCGGGGGGGGAGCAGTTCTTC.

This chain links TRBV6-6 with TRBJ2-1, with 7 bases identical to TRBD1. CDR1 is MNHNY and CDR2 is SVGAGI in the germline V gene (reference sequence). CDR3 length: 16 residues. The trim removed 4 bases at V and 0 bases at J, leaving 6 bases unmatched. The CDR3 DNA reads TGTGCCAGCAGTTCGGCGGACAGGAGCTCCTACAATGAGCAGTTCTTC. Translated, it gives CASSSADRSSYNEQFF.